This is a list of T cell receptor beta chains from one sample in a study of blood T cell repertoires in COVID-19. Some clones are missing from TCRdb's copy, which holds only in-frame ones; the method was immunoSEQ multiplex PCR. In the table there are roughly 220,000 clones, around 81% of which are singletons. The sample was peripheral blood. These receptors came from a woman between 65 and 79 years old with acute or convalescent COVID-19. The conserved cysteine and the conserved F or W are not part of the CDR3 here. Each record gives: J gene, V gene, clone size, CDR3 protein. Part of the rows lack a size; the others show once, few, many or a class for expanded clones.

>TRBJ2-2|TRBV29-1|NA
SVEVLASNTGELF
>TRBJ2-2|TRBV5-1|NA
ASSLEEGALIFGGELF
>TRBJ2-7|TRBV7-8|once
ASSVGLSNEQY
>TRBJ2-1|TRBV5-5|NA
ASSLTGTVNEQF
>TRBJ1-5|TRBV30|NA
AWSVRQNQPQH
>TRBJ2-1|TRBV27|NA
ASSSSPLAGSYNEQF
>TRBJ1-2|TRBV30|many
AWSSGAGYGYT
>TRBJ2-7|TRBV18|NA
ASSPAGTGMYEQY
>TRBJ1-4|TRBV7-9|NA
ASRTDRGRNEKLF
>TRBJ2-5|TRBV28|once
ASSSLGVDSGRPQGTQY
>TRBJ2-2|TRBV7-9|NA
ASTPVNTGELF
>TRBJ1-5|TRBV5-4|few
ASSMMGDSQPQH
>TRBJ1-5|TRBV10-3|NA
ASAGGAGGNQPQH
>TRBJ2-1|TRBV5-3|once
ARSFPLSGRRSYNEQF
>TRBJ1-5|TRBV10-3|NA
AISRGSGNQPQH